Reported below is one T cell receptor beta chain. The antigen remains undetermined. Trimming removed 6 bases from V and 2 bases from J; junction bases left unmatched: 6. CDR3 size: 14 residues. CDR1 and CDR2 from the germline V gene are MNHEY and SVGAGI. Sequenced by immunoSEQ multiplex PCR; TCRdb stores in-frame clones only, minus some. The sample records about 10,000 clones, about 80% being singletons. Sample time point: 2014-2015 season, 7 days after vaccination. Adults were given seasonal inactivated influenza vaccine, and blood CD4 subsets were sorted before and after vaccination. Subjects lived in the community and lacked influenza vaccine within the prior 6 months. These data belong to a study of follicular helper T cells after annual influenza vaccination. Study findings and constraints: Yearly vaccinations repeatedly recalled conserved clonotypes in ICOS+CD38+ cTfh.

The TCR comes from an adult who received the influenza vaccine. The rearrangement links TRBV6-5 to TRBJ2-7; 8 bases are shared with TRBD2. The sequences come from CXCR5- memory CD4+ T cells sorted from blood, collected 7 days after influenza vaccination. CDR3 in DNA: TGTGCCAGCAGCGTGGCGGGGGGCGCCTACGAGCAGTACTTC. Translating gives CASSVAGGAYEQYF.